The 32 T cell receptor beta chains presented below share a single source sample, sequenced in a study of CD8+ T cells in alopecia areata (dated by TCRdb to the late 2010s). Receptor amplification or capture employed the immunoSEQ multiplex PCR assay. RNA was extracted from all samples and reverse transcribed into cDNA as template for TCR sequencing. TCRdb's version of the immuneACCESS table is confined to in-frame rearrangements and falls short of the full clone set. An unresolved V gene accounts for under half of the shortfall where checked; the remainder is of unknown origin. The sample table holds about 110,000 clones, of which about 50% were seen once. The top ten clonotypes cover more than 20% of the sample. The sample taken for sequencing was NKG2D-low CD8+ T cells sorted from blood. The label giving this sample's cell subset or site can be read as: sorted CD8+ NKG2D-low blood T cells. These receptors all come from a human donor with alopecia areata.

This chain links TRBV18 with TRBJ2-7, with D hard to call. The ends were cut back, 3 bases at V and 5 bases at J, with 8 bases in the middle. Germline V gene lookup returns CDR1 KGHSH and CDR2 LQKENI. CDR3 size: 12 residues. For the CDR3, the DNA is TGTGCCAGCTCACCGGGTCTGGACGAGCAGTACTTC. Amino acid sequence: CASSPGLDEQYF.

The gene calls are TRBV27 and TRBJ2-7; 11 bases map to TRBD2. Germline CDR1 MNHEY, CDR2 SMNVEV (reference sequence). V shed 10 bases, J shed 13 bases, and the junction held 15 bases outside the gene matches. This CDR3 region has 13 residues. The CDR3 spells CATKGLAVGILYF. The CDR3 coding sequence is TGTGCCACCAAGGGACTAGCGGTCGGGATTCTATACTTC.

The chain is built from TRBV27 and TRBJ2-1; D perhaps matches TRBD2 (6 bases). The CDR3 spans 13 residues. In germline, CDR1 is MNHEY, CDR2 SMNVEV (reference sequence). Trimming stripped 4 bases from V and 4 bases from J, with 8 bases between. This CDR3 reads CASSWGVYNEQFF. The CDR3 bases are TGTGCCAGCAGTTGGGGGGTTTACAATGAGCAGTTCTTC.

This clone was seen only a few times. The CDR3 region is CASSPREGARNEQFF. The CDR3 DNA reads TGTGCCAGCAGCCCCCGGGAGGGGGCTCGAAATGAGCAGTTCTTC. The chain combines TRBV7-9 with TRBJ2-1, with a tentative D call TRBD2 (8 bases). The CDR3 spans 15 residues. Germline V gene sequence: CDR1 SEHNR, CDR2 FQNEAQ (reference sequence). V lost 5 bases and J 7 bases, leaving 18 bases between the germline ends. The variable domain in full, completed from reference TRBV7-9 and TRBJ2-1, reads DTGVSQNPRHKITKRGQNVTFRCDPISEHNRLYWYRQTLGQGPEFLTYFQNEAQLEKSRLLSDRFSAERPKGSFSTLEIQRTEQGDSAMYLCASSPREGARNEQFFGPGTRLTVL.

V and J are TRBV28 and TRBJ2-5; D is uncertain. The CDR3 has 14 residues. Germline loops: CDR1 MDHEN, CDR2 SYDVKM. The V end lost 6 bases, the J end lost 1 base, and 12 bases lay between the germline ends. DNA of the CDR3: TGTGCCAGCAGCCCTCTGACGGCCCAAGAGACCCAGTACTTC. Residues: CASSPLTAQETQYF. Complete variable domain (other parts from reference TRBV28 and TRBJ2-5): DVKVTQSSRYLVKRTGEKVFLECVQDMDHENMFWYRQDPGLGLRLIYFSYDVKMKEKGDIPEGYSVSREKKERFSLILESASTNQTSMYLCASSPLTAQETQYFGPGTRLLVL.

V usage is TRBV2 and J usage is TRBJ2-1; 10 bases align to TRBD2. The ends lost 7 bases at V and 4 bases at J; junction bases unmatched: 7. Germline V gives CDR1 SNHLY, CDR2 FYNNEI. The CDR3 is 15 residues long. CDR3: CASKGGTSAYNEQFF. CDR3 bases: TGTGCCAGCAAAGGGGGGACTAGCGCATACAATGAGCAGTTCTTC.

This clone appeared a few times. The chain has TRBV29-1 and TRBJ1-2; 8 nucleotides agree with TRBD1. The CDR3 covers 15 residues. V was pared by 7 bases and J by 8 bases, with 18 bases of the junction left unmatched. Germline assignment: CDR1 SQVTM and CDR2 ANQGSEA. The CDR3 coding sequence is TGCAGCGGATCTGACAGGGGAGATTACGGGTACGGCTACACCTTC. It is translated as CSGSDRGDYGYGYTF. The complete variable domain, with remaining parts taken from reference TRBV29-1 and TRBJ1-2, reads SAVISQKPSRDICQRGTSLTIQCQVDSQVTMMFWYRQQPGQSLTLIATANQGSEATYESGFVIDKFPISRPNLTFSTLTVSNMSPEDSSIYLCSGSDRGDYGYGYTFGSGTRLTVV.

The rearrangement joins TRBV5-1 to TRBJ1-1, with D unresolved. V was clipped by 3 bases and J by 5 bases, with 11 bases between them. CDR1 is SGHRS, CDR2 YFSETQ, per germline. The CDR3 sequence is 13 residues long. This CDR3 reads CASSYSAGTEAFF. CDR3 coding DNA: TGCGCCAGCAGCTACTCCGCGGGGACTGAAGCTTTCTTT. Filled out from reference TRBV5-1 and TRBJ1-1, the complete variable domain reads KAGVTQTPRYLIKTRGQQVTLSCSPISGHRSVSWYQQTPGQGLQFLFEYFSETQRNKGNFPGRFSGRQFSNSRSEMNVSTLELGDSALYLCASSYSAGTEAFFGQGTRLTVV.

The V call is TRBV20-1, the J call TRBJ2-1; D gene unclear. The CDR3 covers 11 residues. The V and J ends lost 5 bases and 7 bases respectively, with 9 bases between them. The germline V gene has CDR1 DFQATT and CDR2 SNEGSKA (reference sequence). The chain's CDR3 is CSAPGYNEQFF. The CDR3 region has the DNA TGCAGTGCTCCAGGTTATAATGAGCAGTTCTTC.

The rearrangement uses TRBV6-5 and TRBJ2-7, with D possibly being TRBD1 or TRBD2 (5 bases each). CDR1 is MNHEY and CDR2 is SVGAGI in the germline V gene. The CDR3 contains 14 residues. The V gene lost 5 bases and the J gene lost 6 bases, with 17 bases spanning the gap. This CDR3 is CASSGWQGAPEQYF. CDR3 bases: TGTGCCAGCAGTGGGTGGCAGGGAGCTCCCGAGCAGTACTTC.

This clone was seen a few times. The chain couples TRBV29-1 to TRBJ2-7, with 15 positions matching TRBD2. V lost 3 bases to trimming and J lost 3 bases; unmatched junction nucleotides: 0. CDR1 is SQVTM, CDR2 ANQGSEA, per germline. There are 14 residues in the CDR3. CDR3 nucleotide sequence: TGCAGCGTTGAGGGACTAGCGGGAGGCTACGAGCAGTACTTC. It specifies CSVEGLAGGYEQYF.

This clone was picked up one time. The CDR3 DNA follows: TGTGCCAGCAAATTGGGGACTGAAGCTTTCTTT. It specifies CASKLGTEAFF. This rearrangement joins TRBV6-5 to TRBJ1-1; D is undetermined. V dropped 7 bases and J dropped 5 bases, with 8 bases sitting between them. The CDR3 has 11 amino acids. Germline CDR1 is MNHEY and CDR2 is SVGAGI.

This clone was counted a few times. V is TRBV28 and J is TRBJ2-2; 8 bases agree with TRBD2. There are 15 residues in the CDR3. Germline CDR1 and CDR2: MDHEN and SYDVKM. V shed 3 bases, J shed 1 base, and the junction held 1 base outside the gene matches. The CDR3 sequence is CASSLSGRNTGELFF. The CDR3, as DNA: TGTGCCAGCAGTTTGAGCGGGAGGAACACCGGGGAGCTGTTTTTT.

The rearrangement uses TRBV27 and TRBJ2-1, with 11 nucleotides matching TRBD2. The CDR3 runs 16 residues. J was trimmed by 8 bases and V by 5 bases; bases with no gene match: 11. The V gene's germline CDR1 is MNHEY and CDR2 SMNVEV (reference sequence). This chain's CDR3 is CASSHLAGGPHDEQFF. The CDR3 nucleotides read TGTGCCAGCAGTCACCTAGCGGGAGGACCCCACGATGAGCAGTTCTTC.

The table lists this clone with a count of one. V is TRBV28 and J is TRBJ2-7; weak D call: TRBD1 (6 bases). In germline, CDR1 is MDHEN, CDR2 SYDVKM. CDR3 length: 15 residues. V lost 5 bases to trimming and J lost 2 bases, with 16 bases between them. The CDR3 nucleotides are TGTGCCAGCAGTCCGCCAGGGGAGAGCACCTACGAGCAGTACTTC. This sequence encodes CASSPPGESTYEQYF.

The rearrangement joins TRBV2 to TRBJ1-5; the D gene is possibly TRBD1 (6 bases). The CDR3 has 17 amino acids. V lost 3 bases, J lost 0 bases, and 15 bases lay in between. Germline CDR1 and CDR2: SNHLY and FYNNEI. The CDR3 coding sequence is TGTGCCAGCAGTGACTCGATGGACAGTTTTAGCAATCAGCCCCAGCATTTT. It is translated as CASSDSMDSFSNQPQHF.

The rearrangement links TRBV27 to TRBJ1-2; D may be TRBD1 (5 bases). Germline V gene data show CDR1 as MNHEY and CDR2 as SMNVEV (reference sequence). The CDR3 loop spans 14 amino acids. The germline V and J ends were trimmed by 6 bases and 1 base, with 12 bases remaining between them. The CDR3 here is CASSRGDFNYGYTF. DNA of the CDR3: TGTGCCAGCAGCCGAGGGGATTTTAACTATGGCTACACCTTC.

In DNA form, the CDR3 reads TGTGCCAGCAGTGAATCTGGACTCCAAAATGAGCAGTTCTTC. Amino acid sequence: CASSESGLQNEQFF. V and J are TRBV2 and TRBJ2-1, with a weak D call TRBD2 (5 bases). CDR1 is SNHLY, CDR2 FYNNEI, per germline. This CDR3 region has 14 residues. V was cut by 2 bases and J by 7 bases, with 12 bases left in between.

This chain uses TRBV5-1 with TRBJ2-7; TRBD1 matches at 9 bases. This CDR3 is built from 16 residues. Germline V gene data show CDR1 as SGHRS and CDR2 as YFSETQ. Trimming removed 0 bases from V and 7 bases from J; junction bases left unmatched: 11. The CDR3 region is CASSLGPGTGPGEQYF. CDR3 in DNA: TGCGCCAGCAGCTTGGGGCCCGGGACAGGGCCGGGAGAGCAGTACTTC.

In DNA form, the CDR3 reads TGCAGCGTTGGATCCGGGACAGCGCGCTACGAGCAGTACTTC. Translation: CSVGSGTARYEQYF. The chain combines TRBV29-1 with TRBJ2-7; 7 nucleotides align to TRBD1. The CDR3 is made up of 14 amino acids. Germline-derived CDR1 and CDR2 are SQVTM and ANQGSEA. V lost 4 bases to trimming and J lost 3 bases; unmatched junction nucleotides: 9.

This clone was counted only a few times. The genes are TRBV7-9 and TRBJ2-1; 12 bases fit TRBD2. Losses at the gene ends were 5 bases for V and 8 bases for J; bases not matched to a gene: 10. Germline assignment: CDR1 SEHNR and CDR2 FQNEAQ (reference sequence). CDR3 size: 16 residues. The CDR3, as DNA: TGTGCCAGCAGCCCCTCCGGGACTAGCGGGCTAGATGAGCAGTTCTTC. Amino acids: CASSPSGTSGLDEQFF.

V and J are TRBV9 and TRBJ2-7, with D maybe TRBD2 (6 bases). The ends were cut back, 0 bases at V and 7 bases at J, with 14 bases in the middle. The CDR3 runs 14 residues. The V gene's germline CDR1 is SGDLS and CDR2 YYNGEE. This CDR3 is CASSVDATAGEQYF. CDR3 nucleotides: TGTGCCAGCAGCGTAGACGCCACGGCGGGAGAGCAGTACTTC.

The chain is built from TRBV28 and TRBJ1-1; D not certain. The CDR3 is 14 residues long. Germline values: CDR1 MDHEN, CDR2 SYDVKM. Trimming stripped 2 bases from V and 5 bases from J, with 12 bases between. This chain's CDR3 is CASSLTGTGTEAFF. CDR3 in DNA: TGTGCCAGCAGTTTAACGGGTACGGGGACTGAAGCTTTCTTT.

The rearrangement links TRBV5-1 to TRBJ2-1; 9 bases agree with TRBD1. The germline V gene encodes CDR1 SGHRS and CDR2 YFSETQ. The V segment lost 6 bases and the J segment 4 bases; nucleotides outside the gene matches: 11. The CDR3 runs to 16 residues. In nucleotides, the CDR3 is TGCGCCAGCAAGTTAGACAGGGGGACCGTATACAATGAGCAGTTCTTC. It translates to CASKLDRGTVYNEQFF.

The chain couples TRBV6-5 to TRBJ2-7, with a possible D match to TRBD2 (5 bases). Germline CDR1 reads MNHEY; CDR2 reads SVGAGI. V gave up 8 bases and J gave up 3 bases, with 11 bases separating them. This CDR3 has 12 amino acids. In nucleotides, the CDR3 is TGTGCCAGCTCCCGAGGGTTCTACGAGCAGTACTTC. Its protein product is CASSRGFYEQYF.

This chain's CDR3 is CASSVRGTDEQYF. The CDR3 region has the DNA TGTGCCAGCAGTGTGCGGGGAACGGACGAGCAGTACTTC. The chain carries TRBV2 and TRBJ2-7; D is possibly TRBD2 (6 bases). Trimming stripped 4 bases from V and 5 bases from J, with 12 bases between. The CDR3 consists of 13 residues. Germline lookup yields CDR1 SNHLY and CDR2 FYNNEI.

The chain combines TRBV5-4 with TRBJ1-2; D unresolved. CDR3 size: 13 residues. Germline values: CDR1 SGHNT, CDR2 YYREEE (reference sequence). The V and J ends lost 0 bases and 8 bases respectively, with 11 bases between them. The CDR3 sequence is CASSLDVTGGYTF. CDR3 sequence (DNA): TGTGCCAGCAGCTTGGACGTTACGGGAGGCTACACCTTC.

This rearrangement joins TRBV6-5 to TRBJ1-2; 7 positions match TRBD1. CDR3 length: 12 residues. V was pared by 11 bases and J by 4 bases, with 7 bases of the junction left unmatched. Looked up from germline, CDR1 is MNHEY and CDR2 is SVGAGI. The DNA for the CDR3 is TGTGCCGTTTGGGACAGCCCCTATGGCTACACCTTC. Translated, it gives CAVWDSPYGYTF.

This clone turned up a few times. V gene TRBV7-8 combines with J gene TRBJ2-7; D possibly corresponds to TRBD1 (5 bases). Germline assignment: CDR1 SGHVS and CDR2 FQNEAQ. The CDR3 is 12 residues long. The ends were cut back, 5 bases at V and 6 bases at J, with 11 bases in the middle. The CDR3: CASSRRQLEQYF. For the CDR3, the DNA is TGTGCCAGCAGCCGTCGACAGCTCGAGCAGTACTTC.

The count of this clone is one. The rearrangement joins TRBV9 to TRBJ2-7, with a weak D call TRBD2 (5 bases). V was pared by 4 bases and J by 5 bases, with 16 bases between. CDR1 and CDR2 from the germline V gene are SGDLS and YYNGEE. The CDR3 is 14 amino acids. CDR3 region: CASSPSDPGNEQYF. CDR3 nucleotide sequence: TGTGCCAGCAGCCCATCCGATCCGGGGAACGAGCAGTACTTC. Complete variable domain (other parts from reference TRBV9 and TRBJ2-7): DSGVTQTPKHLITATGQRVTLRCSPRSGDLSVYWYQQSLDQGLQFLIQYYNGEERAKGNILERFSAQQFPDLHSELNLSSLELGDSALYFCASSPSDPGNEQYFGPGTRLTVT.

CDR3 sequence: CASSYQASGAYEQYF. CDR3 nucleotide sequence: TGTGCCAGCAGTTACCAGGCTAGCGGGGCCTACGAGCAGTACTTC. The V gene is TRBV6-5, the J gene TRBJ2-7, with 9 bases lining up with TRBD2. The V gene end was trimmed by 2 bases and the J gene end by 2 bases; junction bases not matched to a gene: 4. The CDR3 is made up of 15 amino acids. Germline V gene data show CDR1 as MNHEY and CDR2 as SVGAGI.

The chain couples TRBV11-2 to TRBJ2-1; perhaps TRBD1 as D (6 bases). Germline CDR1 and CDR2: SGHAT and FQNNGV. V lost 6 bases and J lost 3, with 9 bases in between. The CDR3 runs 13 residues. CDR3 region: CASRLDSYNEQFF. The CDR3 DNA follows: TGTGCCAGCAGATTGGACAGCTACAATGAGCAGTTCTTC. Filled out from reference TRBV11-2 and TRBJ2-1, the complete variable domain reads EAGVAQSPRYKIIEKRQSVAFWCNPISGHATLYWYQQILGQGPKLLIQFQNNGVVDDSQLPKDRFSAERLKGVDSTLKIQPAKLEDSAVYLCASRLDSYNEQFFGPGTRLTVL.